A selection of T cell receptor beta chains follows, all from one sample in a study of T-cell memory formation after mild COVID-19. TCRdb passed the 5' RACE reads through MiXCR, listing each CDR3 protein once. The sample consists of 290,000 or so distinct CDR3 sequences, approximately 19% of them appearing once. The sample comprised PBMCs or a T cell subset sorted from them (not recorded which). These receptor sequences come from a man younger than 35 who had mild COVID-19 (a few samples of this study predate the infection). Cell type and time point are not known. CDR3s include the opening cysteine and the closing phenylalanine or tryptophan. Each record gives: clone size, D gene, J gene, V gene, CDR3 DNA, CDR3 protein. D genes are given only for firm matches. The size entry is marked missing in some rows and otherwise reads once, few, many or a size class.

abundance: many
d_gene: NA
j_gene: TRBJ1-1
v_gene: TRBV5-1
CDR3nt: TGTGCCAGCAGCCTGGGGGGGAGCACTGAAGCTTTCTTT
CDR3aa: CASSLGGSTEAFF

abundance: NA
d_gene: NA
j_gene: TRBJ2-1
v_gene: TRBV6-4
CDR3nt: TGTGCCAGCAGTGATGCGGGCAATGAGCAGTTCTTC
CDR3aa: CASSDAGNEQFF

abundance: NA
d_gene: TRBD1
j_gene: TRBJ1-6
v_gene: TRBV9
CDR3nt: TGTGCCAGCAGCGTAGATGGACAGGGAAATTCACCCCTCCACTTT
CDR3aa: CASSVDGQGNSPLHF

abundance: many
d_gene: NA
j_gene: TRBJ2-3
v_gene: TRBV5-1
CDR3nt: TGCGCCAGCAGCTTGACGGGGGGCGATCACACAGATACGCAGTATTTT
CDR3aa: CASSLTGGDHTDTQYF

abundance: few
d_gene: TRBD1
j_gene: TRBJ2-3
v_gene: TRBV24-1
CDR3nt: TGTGCCACCAGTGATTCACAGGGGGCAGGAGATACGCAGTATTTT
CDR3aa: CATSDSQGAGDTQYF

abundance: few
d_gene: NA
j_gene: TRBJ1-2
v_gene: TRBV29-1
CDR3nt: TGCAGCGTTGTAGCGAACTATGGCTACACCTTC
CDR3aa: CSVVANYGYTF

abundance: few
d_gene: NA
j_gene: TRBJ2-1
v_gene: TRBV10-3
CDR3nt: TGTGCCATCGGGAAGGGTTGGGGTGAGCAGTTCTTC
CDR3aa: CAIGKGWGEQFF

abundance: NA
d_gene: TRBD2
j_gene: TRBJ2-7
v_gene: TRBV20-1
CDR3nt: TGCAGTGCTAGAGATCGTGGGGGGGGCTACGAGCAGTACTTC
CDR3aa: CSARDRGGGYEQYF

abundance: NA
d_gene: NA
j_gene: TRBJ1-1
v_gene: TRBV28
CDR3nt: TGTGCCAGCAGGACCTTGAACACTGAAGCTTTCTTT
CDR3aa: CASRTLNTEAFF

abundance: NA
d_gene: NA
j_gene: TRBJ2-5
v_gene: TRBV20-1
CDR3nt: TGCAGTGCTAGAGATATGGGGGGGCGAGGTGAGACCCAGTACTTC
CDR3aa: CSARDMGGRGETQYF

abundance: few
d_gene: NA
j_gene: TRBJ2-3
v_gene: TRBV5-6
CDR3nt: TGTGCCAGCAGCTTCACTCGAGGAGATTATACAGATACGCAGTATTTT
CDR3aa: CASSFTRGDYTDTQYF

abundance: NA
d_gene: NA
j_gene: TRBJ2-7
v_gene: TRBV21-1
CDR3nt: TGTGCTGGGGTAGGGACAGGGGGGTCCTACGAGCAGTACTTC
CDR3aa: CAGVGTGGSYEQYF

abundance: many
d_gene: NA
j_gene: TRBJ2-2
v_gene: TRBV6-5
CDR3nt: TGTGCCAGCAGTTACGGACAGATGAACACCGGGGAGCTGTTTTTT
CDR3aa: CASSYGQMNTGELFF

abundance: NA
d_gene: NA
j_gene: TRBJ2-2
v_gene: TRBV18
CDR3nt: TGTGCCAGCTCTCTGCGGGAAAGGACATACTCGAACACCGGGGAGCTGTTTTTT
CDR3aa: CASSLRERTYSNTGELFF

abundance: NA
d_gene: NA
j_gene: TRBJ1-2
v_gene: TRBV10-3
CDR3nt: TGTGCCATCAGTGAGTCAGGCAGAAAATATGGCTACACCTTC
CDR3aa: CAISESGRKYGYTF

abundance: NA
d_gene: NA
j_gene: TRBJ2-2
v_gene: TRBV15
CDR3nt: TGTGCCACCAGCAGAGAACCCACCGGGGAGCTGTTTTTT
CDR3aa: CATSREPTGELFF

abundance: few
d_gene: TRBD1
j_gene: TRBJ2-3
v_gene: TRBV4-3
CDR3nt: TGCGCCAGCAGCCAAGCGGGGACAGGGGTCGATACGCAGTATTTT
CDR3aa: CASSQAGTGVDTQYF

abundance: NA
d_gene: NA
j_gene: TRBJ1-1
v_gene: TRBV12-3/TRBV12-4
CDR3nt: TGTGCCAGCAACAGGGTAAGGAACACTGAAGCTTTCTTT
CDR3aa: CASNRVRNTEAFF

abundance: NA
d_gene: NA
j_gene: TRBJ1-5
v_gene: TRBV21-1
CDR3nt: TGTGCCAGCAGCAAAGGGGACAGGGGGAAAGCTGGCAATCAGCCCCAGCATTTT
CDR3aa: CASSKGDRGKAGNQPQHF

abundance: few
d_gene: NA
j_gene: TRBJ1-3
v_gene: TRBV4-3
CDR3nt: TGCGCCAGCAGCCAAGATGTAGAGAGCTCTGGAAACACCATATATTTT
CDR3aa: CASSQDVESSGNTIYF

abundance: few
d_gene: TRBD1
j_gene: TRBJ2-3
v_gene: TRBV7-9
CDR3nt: TGTGCCAGCAGCTTGGGACAGCTCTTCACAGATACGCAGTATTTT
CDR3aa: CASSLGQLFTDTQYF

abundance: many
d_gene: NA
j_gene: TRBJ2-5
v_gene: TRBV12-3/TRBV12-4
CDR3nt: TGTGCCAGCAGTTTAGAGGGACTCCCACAAGAGACCCAGTACTTC
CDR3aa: CASSLEGLPQETQYF

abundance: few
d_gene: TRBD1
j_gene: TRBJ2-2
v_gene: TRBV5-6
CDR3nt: TGTGCCAGCAGCTTTGGGACAGGGGGCACCGGGGAGCTGTTTTTT
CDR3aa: CASSFGTGGTGELFF

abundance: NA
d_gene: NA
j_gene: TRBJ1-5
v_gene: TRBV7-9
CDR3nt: TGTGCCAGCAGACGAGGGGATGATCAGCCCCAGCATTTT
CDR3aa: CASRRGDDQPQHF

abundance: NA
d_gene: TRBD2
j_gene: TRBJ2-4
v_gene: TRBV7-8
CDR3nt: TGTGCCAGCACCCCATTAAGCGGGGGGGGTCTAAACATTCAGTACTTC
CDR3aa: CASTPLSGGGLNIQYF

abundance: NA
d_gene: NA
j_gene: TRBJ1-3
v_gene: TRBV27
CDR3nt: TGTGCCAGCAGCAGATATGGTTACTCTGGAAACACCATATATTTT
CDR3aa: CASSRYGYSGNTIYF

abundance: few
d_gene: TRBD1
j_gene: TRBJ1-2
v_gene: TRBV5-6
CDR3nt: TGTGCCAGCAGCCGTCGACAGGGGGATGGCTACACCTTC
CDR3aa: CASSRRQGDGYTF

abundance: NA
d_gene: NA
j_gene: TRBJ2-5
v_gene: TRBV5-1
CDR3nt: TGCGCCAGCAGCAACGGGTTAGAGACCCAGTACTTC
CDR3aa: CASSNGLETQYF

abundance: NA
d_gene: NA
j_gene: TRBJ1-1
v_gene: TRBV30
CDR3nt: TGTGCCTGGAGTGTACCGGGGAGGGACACTGAAGCTTTCTTT
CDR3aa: CAWSVPGRDTEAFF

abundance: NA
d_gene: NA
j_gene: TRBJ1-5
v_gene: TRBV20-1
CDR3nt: TGCAGTGCTAGAGATACCGCTAATCAGCCCCAGCATTTT
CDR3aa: CSARDTANQPQHF

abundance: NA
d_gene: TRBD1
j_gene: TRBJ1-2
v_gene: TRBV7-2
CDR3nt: TGTGCCAGCAGCCGGACAGGGGGCAGCTACACCTTC
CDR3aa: CASSRTGGSYTF

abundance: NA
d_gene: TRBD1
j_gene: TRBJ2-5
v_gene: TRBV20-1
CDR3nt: TGCAGTGCAATCACCGGGACAGGGTATGGGACCCAGTACTTC
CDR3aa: CSAITGTGYGTQYF

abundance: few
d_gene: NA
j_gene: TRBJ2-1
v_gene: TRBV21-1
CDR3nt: TGTGCCAGCGTTGGGGCTAGTGAGCAGTTCTTC
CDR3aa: CASVGASEQFF

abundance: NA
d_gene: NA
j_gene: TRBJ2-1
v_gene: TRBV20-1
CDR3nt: TGCAGTGCTAGCCGTGACTCGTACAATGAGCAGTTCTTC
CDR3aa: CSASRDSYNEQFF

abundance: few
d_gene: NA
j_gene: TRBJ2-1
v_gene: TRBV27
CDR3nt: TGTGCCAGCAGCCCAACTAGCTTGGGTGAGCAGTTCTTC
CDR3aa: CASSPTSLGEQFF

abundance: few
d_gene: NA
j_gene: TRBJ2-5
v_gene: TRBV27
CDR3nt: TGTGCCAGCAGTTTAGGTCCATTCGGGACCCAGTACTTC
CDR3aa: CASSLGPFGTQYF

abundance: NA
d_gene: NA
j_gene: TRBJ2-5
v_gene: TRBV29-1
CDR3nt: TGCAGCGTTTGGGTGGACGGCCGAGAGACCCAGTACTTC
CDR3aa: CSVWVDGRETQYF

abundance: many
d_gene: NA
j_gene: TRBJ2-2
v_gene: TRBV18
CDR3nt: TGTGCCAGCTCGGTTTACACCGGGGAGCTGTTTTTT
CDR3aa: CASSVYTGELFF

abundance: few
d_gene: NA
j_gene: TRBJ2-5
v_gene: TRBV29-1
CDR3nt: TGCAGCGTTGAACTAGGAGAGACCCAGTACTTC
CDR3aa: CSVELGETQYF

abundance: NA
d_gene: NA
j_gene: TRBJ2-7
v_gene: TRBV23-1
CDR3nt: TGCGCCAGCAGTCAATCGGGCAGGAGCTACTACGAGCAGTACTTC
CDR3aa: CASSQSGRSYYEQYF

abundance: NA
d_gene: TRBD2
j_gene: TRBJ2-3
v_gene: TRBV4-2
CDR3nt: TGTGCCAGCAGCCAGGCACAACGGGGGGGGACAGATACGCAGTATTTT
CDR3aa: CASSQAQRGGTDTQYF

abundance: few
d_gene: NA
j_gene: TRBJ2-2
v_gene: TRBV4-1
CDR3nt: TGCGCCAGCAGCCAAGTAGACTGGGGCGGGGAGCTGTTTTTT
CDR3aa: CASSQVDWGGELFF

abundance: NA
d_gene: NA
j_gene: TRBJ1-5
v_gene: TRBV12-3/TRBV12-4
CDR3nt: TGTGCCAGCAGTTTGGAGCCGGGCAATCAGCCCCAGCATTTT
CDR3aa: CASSLEPGNQPQHF

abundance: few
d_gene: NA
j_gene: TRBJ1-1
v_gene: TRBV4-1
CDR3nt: TGCGCCATCAGCCCCGGGCAGGGACCGAACACTGAAGCTTTCTTT
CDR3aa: CAISPGQGPNTEAFF

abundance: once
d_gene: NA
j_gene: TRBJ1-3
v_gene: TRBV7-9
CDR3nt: TGTGCCACCATGGAGGGGGCTGGAAACACCATATATTTT
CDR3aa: CATMEGAGNTIYF

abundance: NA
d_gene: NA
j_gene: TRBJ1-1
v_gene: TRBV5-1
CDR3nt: TGCGCCAGCAGCTTGGGACCCAGGGAGGGGGACGAAGCTTTCTTT
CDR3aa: CASSLGPREGDEAFF